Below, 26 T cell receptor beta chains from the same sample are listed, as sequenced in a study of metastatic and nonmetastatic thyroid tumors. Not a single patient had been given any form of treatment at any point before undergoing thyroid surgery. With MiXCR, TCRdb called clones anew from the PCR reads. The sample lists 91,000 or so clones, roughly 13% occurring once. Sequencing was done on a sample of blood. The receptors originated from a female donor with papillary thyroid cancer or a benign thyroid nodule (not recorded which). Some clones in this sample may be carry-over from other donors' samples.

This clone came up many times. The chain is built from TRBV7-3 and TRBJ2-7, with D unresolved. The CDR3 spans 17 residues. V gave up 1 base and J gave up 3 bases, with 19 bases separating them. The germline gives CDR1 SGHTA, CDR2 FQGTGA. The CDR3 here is CASSLKDPRARIYEQYF. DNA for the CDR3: TGTGCCAGCAGCTTAAAAGACCCCCGGGCCAGGATCTACGAGCAGTACTTC.

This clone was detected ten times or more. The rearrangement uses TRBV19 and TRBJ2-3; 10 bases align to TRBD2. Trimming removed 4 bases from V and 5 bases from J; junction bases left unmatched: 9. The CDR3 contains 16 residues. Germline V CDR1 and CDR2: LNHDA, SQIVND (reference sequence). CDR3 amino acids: CASSKTGRLAGDTQYF. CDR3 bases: TGTGCCAGTAGTAAGACAGGTCGACTAGCGGGAGATACGCAGTATTTT.

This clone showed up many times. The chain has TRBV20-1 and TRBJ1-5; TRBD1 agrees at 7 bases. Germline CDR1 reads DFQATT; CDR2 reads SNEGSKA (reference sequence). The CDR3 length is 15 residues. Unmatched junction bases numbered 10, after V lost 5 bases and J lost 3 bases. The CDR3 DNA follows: TGCAGTGCTCCCCCGAACGGGACAGACAATCAGCCCCAGCATTTT. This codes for CSAPPNGTDNQPQHF.

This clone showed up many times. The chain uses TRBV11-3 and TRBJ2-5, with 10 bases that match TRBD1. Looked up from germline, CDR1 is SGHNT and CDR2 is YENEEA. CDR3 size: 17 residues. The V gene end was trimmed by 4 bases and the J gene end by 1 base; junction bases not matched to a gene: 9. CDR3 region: CASSSGRTGGGQETQYF. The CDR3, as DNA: TGTGCCAGCAGCTCGGGGCGGACAGGGGGGGGCCAAGAGACCCAGTACTTC.

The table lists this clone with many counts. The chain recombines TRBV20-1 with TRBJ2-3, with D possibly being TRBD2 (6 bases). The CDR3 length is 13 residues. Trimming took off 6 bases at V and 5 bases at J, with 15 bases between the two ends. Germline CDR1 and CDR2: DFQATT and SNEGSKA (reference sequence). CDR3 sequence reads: CSARLPGGDTQYF. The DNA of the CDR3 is TGCAGTGCGCGACTCCCCGGGGGAGATACGCAGTATTTT.

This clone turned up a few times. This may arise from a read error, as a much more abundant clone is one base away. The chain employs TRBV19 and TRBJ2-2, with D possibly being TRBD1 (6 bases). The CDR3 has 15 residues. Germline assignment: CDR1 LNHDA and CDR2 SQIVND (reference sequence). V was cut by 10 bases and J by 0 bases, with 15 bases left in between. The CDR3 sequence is CAIRLGAANTGELFF. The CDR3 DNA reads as TGTGCCATTAGATTGGGGGCCGCGAACACCGGGGAGCTGTTTTTT.

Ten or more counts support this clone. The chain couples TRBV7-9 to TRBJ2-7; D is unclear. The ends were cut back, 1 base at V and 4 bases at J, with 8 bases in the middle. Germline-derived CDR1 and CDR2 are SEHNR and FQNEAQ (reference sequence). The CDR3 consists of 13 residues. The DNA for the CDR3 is TGTGCCAGCAGCTTAGAGTCCTTATACGAGCAGTACTTC. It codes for CASSLESLYEQYF.

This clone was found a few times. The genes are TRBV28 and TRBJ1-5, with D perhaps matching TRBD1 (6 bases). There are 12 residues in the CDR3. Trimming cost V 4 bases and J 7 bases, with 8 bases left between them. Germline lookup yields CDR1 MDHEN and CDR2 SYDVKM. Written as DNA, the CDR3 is TGTGCCAGCAGTTCCCAGGGGCAGCCCCAGCATTTT. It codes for CASSSQGQPQHF.

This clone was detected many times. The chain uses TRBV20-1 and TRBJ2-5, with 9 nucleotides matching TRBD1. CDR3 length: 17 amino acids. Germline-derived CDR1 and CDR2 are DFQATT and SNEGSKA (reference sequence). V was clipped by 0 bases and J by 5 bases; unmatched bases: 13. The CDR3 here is CSARDPTGGSYGETQYF. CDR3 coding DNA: TGCAGTGCTAGAGATCCTACAGGGGGCAGCTACGGGGAGACCCAGTACTTC.

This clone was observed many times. The CDR3 loop is CASSSVLSNVLTF. DNA for the CDR3: TGTGCCAGCAGTTCCGTTCTTAGTAACGTCCTGACTTTC. The J gene is TRBJ2-6, the V gene TRBV6-1; D is undetermined. V was trimmed by 5 bases and J by 10 bases, leaving 12 bases between them. The CDR3 loop spans 13 amino acids. Germline V gene data show CDR1 as MNHNS and CDR2 as SASEGT.

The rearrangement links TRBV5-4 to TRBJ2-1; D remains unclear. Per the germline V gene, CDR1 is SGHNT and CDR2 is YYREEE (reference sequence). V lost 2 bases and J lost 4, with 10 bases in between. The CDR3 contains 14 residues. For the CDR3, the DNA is TGTGCCAGCAGCTTCGGCTATCAATACAATGAGCAGTTCTTC. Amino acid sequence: CASSFGYQYNEQFF.

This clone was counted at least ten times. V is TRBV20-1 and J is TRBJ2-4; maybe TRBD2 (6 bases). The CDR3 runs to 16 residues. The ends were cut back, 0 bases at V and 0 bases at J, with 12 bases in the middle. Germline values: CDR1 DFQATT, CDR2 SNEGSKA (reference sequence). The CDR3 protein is CSARDRRGIAKNIQYF. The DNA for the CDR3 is TGCAGTGCTAGAGATAGGAGGGGAATAGCCAAAAACATTCAGTACTTC.

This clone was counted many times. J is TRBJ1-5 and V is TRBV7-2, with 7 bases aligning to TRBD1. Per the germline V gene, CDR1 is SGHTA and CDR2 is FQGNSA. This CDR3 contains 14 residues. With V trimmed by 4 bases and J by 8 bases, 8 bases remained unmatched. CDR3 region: CASSYQGGGEPQHF. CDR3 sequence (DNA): TGTGCCAGCAGCTACCAGGGGGGTGGAGAGCCCCAGCATTTT.

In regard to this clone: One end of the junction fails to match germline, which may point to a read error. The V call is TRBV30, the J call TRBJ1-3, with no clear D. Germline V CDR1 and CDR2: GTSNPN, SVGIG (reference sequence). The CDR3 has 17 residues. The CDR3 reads CARSVLRTPKYGNTIYF. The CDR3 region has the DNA TGTGCCAGGAGTGTACTCAGGACGCCAAAGTATGGAAACACCATATATTTT.

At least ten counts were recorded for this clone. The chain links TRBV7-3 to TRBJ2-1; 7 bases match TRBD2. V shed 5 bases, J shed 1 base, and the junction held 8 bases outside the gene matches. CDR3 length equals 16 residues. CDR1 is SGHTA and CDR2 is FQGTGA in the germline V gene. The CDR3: CASSPSWRESYNEQFF. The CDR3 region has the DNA TGTGCCAGCAGCCCCTCCTGGCGGGAGTCCTACAATGAGCAGTTCTTC.

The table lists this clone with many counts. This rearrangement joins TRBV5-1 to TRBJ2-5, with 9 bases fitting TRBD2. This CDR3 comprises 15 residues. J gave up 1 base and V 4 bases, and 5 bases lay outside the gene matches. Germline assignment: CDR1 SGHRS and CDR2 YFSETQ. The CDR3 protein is CASSRTSGLQETQYF. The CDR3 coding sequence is TGCGCCAGCAGCCGTACTAGCGGGCTCCAAGAGACCCAGTACTTC. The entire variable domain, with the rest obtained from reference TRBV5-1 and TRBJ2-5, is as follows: KAGVTQTPRYLIKTRGQQVTLSCSPISGHRSVSWYQQTPGQGLQFLFEYFSETQRNKGNFPGRFSGRQFSNSRSEMNVSTLELGDSALYLCASSRTSGLQETQYFGPGTRLLVL.

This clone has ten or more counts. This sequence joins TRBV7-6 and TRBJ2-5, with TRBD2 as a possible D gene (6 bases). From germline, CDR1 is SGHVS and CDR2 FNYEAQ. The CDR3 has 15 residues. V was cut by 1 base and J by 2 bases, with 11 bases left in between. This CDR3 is CASSLGVAEQETQYF. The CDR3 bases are TGTGCCAGCAGCTTAGGAGTAGCGGAACAAGAGACCCAGTACTTC.

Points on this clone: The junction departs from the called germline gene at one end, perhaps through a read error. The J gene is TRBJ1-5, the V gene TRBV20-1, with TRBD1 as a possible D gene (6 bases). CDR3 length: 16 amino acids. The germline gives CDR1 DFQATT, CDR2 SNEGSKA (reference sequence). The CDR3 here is CSAPPSGAGGEQPQHF. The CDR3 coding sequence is TGCAGTGCCCCCCCGTCGGGGGCTGGAGGGGAACAGCCCCAACATTTT.

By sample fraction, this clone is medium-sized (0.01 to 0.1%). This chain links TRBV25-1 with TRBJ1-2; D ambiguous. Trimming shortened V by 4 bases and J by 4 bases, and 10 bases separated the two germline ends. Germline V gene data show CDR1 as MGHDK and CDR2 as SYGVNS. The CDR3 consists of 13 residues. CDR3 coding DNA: TGTGCCAGCAGTGTAGGGTCGACCTATGGCTACACCTTC. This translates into CASSVGSTYGYTF.

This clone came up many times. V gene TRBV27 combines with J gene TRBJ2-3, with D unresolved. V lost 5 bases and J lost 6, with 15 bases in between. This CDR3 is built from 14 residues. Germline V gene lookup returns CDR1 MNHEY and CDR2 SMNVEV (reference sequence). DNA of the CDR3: TGTGCCAGCAGTCTGGACGGGCCACAGGATACGCAGTATTTT. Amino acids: CASSLDGPQDTQYF.

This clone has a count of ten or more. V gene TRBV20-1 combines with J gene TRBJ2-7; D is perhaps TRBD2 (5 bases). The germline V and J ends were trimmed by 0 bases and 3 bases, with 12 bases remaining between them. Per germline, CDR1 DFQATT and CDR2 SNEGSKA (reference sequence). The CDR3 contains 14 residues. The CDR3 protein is CSARDLTGFYEQYF. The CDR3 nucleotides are TGCAGTGCTAGAGATCTTACGGGGTTCTACGAGCAGTACTTC.

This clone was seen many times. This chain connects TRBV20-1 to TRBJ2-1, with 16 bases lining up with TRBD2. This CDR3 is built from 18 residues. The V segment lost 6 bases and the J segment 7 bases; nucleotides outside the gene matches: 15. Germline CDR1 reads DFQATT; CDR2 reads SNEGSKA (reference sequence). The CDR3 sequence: CSAPGLAGGMGPWNEQFF. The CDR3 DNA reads TGCAGTGCACCGGGACTAGCGGGAGGGATGGGCCCTTGGAATGAGCAGTTCTTC.

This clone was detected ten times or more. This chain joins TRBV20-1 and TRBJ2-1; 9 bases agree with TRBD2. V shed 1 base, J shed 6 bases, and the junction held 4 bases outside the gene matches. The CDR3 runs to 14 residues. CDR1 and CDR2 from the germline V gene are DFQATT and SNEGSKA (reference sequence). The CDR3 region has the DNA TGCAGTGCTAGAGGGCTAGCGGGACCCAATGAGCAGTTCTTC. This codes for CSARGLAGPNEQFF.

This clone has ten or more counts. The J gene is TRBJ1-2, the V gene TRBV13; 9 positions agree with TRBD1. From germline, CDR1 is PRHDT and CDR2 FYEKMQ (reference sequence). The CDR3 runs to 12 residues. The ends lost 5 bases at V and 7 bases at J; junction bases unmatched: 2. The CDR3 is CASSEQGAGYTF. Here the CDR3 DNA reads TGTGCCAGCAGCGAACAGGGGGCTGGCTACACCTTC.

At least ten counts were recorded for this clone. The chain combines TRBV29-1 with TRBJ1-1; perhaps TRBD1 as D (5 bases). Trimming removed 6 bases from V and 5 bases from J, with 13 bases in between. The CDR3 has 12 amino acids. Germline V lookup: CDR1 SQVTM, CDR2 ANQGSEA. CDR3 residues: CSVTTVGTEAFF. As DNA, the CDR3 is TGCAGCGTGACGACAGTCGGGACTGAAGCTTTCTTT.

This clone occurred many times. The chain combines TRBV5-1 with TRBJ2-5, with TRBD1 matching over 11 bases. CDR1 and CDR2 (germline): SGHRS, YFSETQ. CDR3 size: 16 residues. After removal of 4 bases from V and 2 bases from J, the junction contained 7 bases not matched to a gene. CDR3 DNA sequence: TGCGCCAGCAGCGGAAGGACAGGGGGCCTACAAGAGACCCAGTACTTC. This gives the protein CASSGRTGGLQETQYF.